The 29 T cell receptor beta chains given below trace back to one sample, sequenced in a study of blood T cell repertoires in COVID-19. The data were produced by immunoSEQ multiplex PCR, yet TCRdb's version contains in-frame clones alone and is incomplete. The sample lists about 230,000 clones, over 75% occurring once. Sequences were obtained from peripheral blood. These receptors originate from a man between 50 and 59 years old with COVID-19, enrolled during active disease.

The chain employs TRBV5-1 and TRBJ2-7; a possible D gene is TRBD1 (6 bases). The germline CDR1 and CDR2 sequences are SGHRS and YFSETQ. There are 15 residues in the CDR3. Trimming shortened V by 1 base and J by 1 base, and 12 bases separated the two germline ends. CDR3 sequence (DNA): TGCGCCAGCAGCTTGTTGACAGGATCTTCCTACGAGCAGTACTTC. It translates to CASSLLTGSSYEQYF. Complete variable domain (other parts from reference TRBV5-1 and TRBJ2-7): KAGVTQTPRYLIKTRGQQVTLSCSPISGHRSVSWYQQTPGQGLQFLFEYFSETQRNKGNFPGRFSGRQFSNSRSEMNVSTLELGDSALYLCASSLLTGSSYEQYFGPGTRLTVT.

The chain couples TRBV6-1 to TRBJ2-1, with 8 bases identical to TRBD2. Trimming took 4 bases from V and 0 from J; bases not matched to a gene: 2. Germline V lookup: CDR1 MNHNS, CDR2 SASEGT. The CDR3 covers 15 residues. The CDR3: CASSVAGSSYNEQFF. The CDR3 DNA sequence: TGTGCCAGCAGTGTAGCGGGGAGCTCCTACAATGAGCAGTTCTTC.

Here the CDR3 reads CARRQDRTMNTEAFF. The CDR3 bases are TGCGCCAGGAGACAGGATAGAACCATGAACACTGAAGCTTTCTTT. This chain uses TRBV23-1 with TRBJ1-1, with a weak D call TRBD1 (6 bases). TRBV23-1 is an ORF, with its function uncertain. V shed 9 bases and J shed 0 bases, with 17 bases lying between them. The CDR3 consists of 15 residues.

Written as DNA, the CDR3 is TGTGCCAGCAGAAGGGGGACCCAGAACACCGGGGAGCTGTTTTTT. This gives the protein CASRRGTQNTGELFF. The rearrangement joins TRBV6-5 to TRBJ2-2; D might be TRBD1 (6 bases). Germline lookup yields CDR1 MNHEY and CDR2 SVGAGI. The CDR3 is made up of 15 amino acids. V dropped 6 bases and J dropped 1 base, with 12 bases sitting between them.

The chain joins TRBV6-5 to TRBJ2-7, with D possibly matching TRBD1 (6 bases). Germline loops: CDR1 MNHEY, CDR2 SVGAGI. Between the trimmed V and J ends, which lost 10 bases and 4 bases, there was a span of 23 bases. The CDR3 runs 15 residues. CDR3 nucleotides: TGTGCCACCACACCTTTTCCTGGGGGCCCTTACGAGCAGTACTTC. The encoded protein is CATTPFPGGPYEQYF.

CDR3 DNA sequence: TGCAGTGCTAGTACCCCTGGCAGTGCCTATGGCTACACCTTC. Translated: CSASTPGSAYGYTF. The chain uses TRBV20-1 and TRBJ1-2; D unclear. The CDR3 has 14 amino acids. V gave up 3 bases and J gave up 4 bases, with 15 bases separating them. From germline, CDR1 is DFQATT and CDR2 SNEGSKA (reference sequence).

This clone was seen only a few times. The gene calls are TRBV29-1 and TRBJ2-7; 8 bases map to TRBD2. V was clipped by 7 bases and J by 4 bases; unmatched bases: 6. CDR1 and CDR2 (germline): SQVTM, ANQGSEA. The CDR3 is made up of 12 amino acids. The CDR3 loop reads CSAAGLDYEQYF. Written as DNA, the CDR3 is TGCAGCGCCGCGGGACTAGATTACGAGCAGTACTTC.

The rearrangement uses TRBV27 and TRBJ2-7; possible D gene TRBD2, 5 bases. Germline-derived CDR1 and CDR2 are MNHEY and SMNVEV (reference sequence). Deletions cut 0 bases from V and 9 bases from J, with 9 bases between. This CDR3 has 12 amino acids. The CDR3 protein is CASSLSVGRQYF. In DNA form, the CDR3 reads TGTGCCAGCAGTTTATCGGTGGGGAGGCAGTACTTC.

In nucleotides, the CDR3 is TGTGCCAGCAGTCGACAGGGACTGACTGAAGCTTTCTTT. Its translation: CASSRQGLTEAFF. This chain links TRBV12-3 or TRBV12-4 with TRBJ1-1; 7 nucleotides line up with TRBD1. Unmatched junction bases numbered 5, after V lost 5 bases and J lost 5 bases. CDR3 size: 13 residues.

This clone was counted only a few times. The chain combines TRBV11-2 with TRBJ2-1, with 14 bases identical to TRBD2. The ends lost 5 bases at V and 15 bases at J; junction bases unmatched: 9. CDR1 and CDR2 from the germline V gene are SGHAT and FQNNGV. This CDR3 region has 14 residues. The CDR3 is CASSPGTSGSHLFF. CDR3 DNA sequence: TGTGCCAGCAGCCCCGGGACTAGCGGGAGCCACCTGTTCTTC.

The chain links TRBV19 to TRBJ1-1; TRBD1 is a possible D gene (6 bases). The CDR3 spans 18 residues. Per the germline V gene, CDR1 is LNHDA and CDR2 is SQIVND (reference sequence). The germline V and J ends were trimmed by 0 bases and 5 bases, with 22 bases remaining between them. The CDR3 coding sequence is TGTGCCAGTAGTATAGAGGGACGCCAGGGGTACACAGGGACTGAAGCTTTCTTT. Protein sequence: CASSIEGRQGYTGTEAFF. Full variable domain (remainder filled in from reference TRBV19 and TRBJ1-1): DGGITQSPKYLFRKEGQNVTLSCEQNLNHDAMYWYRQDPGQGLRLIYYSQIVNDFQKGDIAEGYSVSREKKESFPLTVTSAQKNPTAFYLCASSIEGRQGYTGTEAFFGQGTRLTVV.

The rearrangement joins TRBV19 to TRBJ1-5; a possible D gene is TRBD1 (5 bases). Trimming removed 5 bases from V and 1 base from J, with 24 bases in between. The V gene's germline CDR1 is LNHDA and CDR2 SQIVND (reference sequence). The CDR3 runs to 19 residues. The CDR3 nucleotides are TGTGCCAGTAGTGGAAGGTCCCGGGGGACGGGGGGAAGCAATCAGCCCCAGCATTTT. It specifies CASSGRSRGTGGSNQPQHF.

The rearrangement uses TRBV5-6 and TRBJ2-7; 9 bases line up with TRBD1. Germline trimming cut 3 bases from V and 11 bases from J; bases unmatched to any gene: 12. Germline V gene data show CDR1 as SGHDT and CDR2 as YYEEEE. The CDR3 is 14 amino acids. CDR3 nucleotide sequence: TGTGCCAGCAGCTACAGGGGGCCTACGTATTGGGAGTACTTC. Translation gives CASSYRGPTYWEYF.

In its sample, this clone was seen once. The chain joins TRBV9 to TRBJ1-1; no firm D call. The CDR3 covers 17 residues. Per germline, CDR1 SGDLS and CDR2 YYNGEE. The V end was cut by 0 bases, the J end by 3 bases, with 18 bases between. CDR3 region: CASSVGPTEKTDTEAFF. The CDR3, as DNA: TGTGCCAGCAGCGTAGGACCTACGGAGAAGACGGACACTGAAGCTTTCTTT.

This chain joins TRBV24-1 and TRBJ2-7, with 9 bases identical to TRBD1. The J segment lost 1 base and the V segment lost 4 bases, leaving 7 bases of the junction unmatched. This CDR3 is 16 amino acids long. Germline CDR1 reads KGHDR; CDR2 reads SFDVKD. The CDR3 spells CATSDSPGQGSYEQYF. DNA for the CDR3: TGTGCCACCAGTGACTCACCGGGACAGGGATCCTACGAGCAGTACTTC.

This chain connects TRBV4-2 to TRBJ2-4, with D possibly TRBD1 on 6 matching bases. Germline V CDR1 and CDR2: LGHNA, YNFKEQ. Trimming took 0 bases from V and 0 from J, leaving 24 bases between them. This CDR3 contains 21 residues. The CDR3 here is CASSQDLWDNKGALAKNIQYF. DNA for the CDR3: TGTGCCAGCAGCCAAGATCTTTGGGACAACAAAGGCGCCCTAGCCAAAAACATTCAGTACTTC.

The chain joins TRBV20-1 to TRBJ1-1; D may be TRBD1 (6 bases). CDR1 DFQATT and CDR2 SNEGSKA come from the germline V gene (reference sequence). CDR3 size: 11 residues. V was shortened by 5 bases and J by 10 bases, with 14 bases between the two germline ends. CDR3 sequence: CSAGSDRGAFF. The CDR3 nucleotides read TGCAGTGCTGGCTCGGACAGAGGAGCTTTCTTT.

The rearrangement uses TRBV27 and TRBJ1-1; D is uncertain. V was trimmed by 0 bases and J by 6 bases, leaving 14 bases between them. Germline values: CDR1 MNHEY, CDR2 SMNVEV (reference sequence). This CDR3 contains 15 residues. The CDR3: CASSLSTVGGPEAFF. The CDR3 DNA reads TGTGCCAGCAGTTTATCCACAGTGGGAGGTCCTGAAGCTTTCTTT.

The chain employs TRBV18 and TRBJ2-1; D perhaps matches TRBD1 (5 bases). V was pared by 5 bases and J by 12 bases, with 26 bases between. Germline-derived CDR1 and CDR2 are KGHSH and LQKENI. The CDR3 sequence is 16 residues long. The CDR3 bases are TGTGCCAGCTCAACCACGGCCAGGGCCGACCTCAACGGGCAGTTCTTC. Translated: CASSTTARADLNGQFF.

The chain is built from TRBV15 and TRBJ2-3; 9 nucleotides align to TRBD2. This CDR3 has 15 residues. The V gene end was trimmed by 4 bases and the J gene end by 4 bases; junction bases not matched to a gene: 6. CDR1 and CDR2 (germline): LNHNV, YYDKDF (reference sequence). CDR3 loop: CATSISSGVADTQYF. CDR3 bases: TGTGCCACCAGCATCTCTAGCGGGGTGGCAGATACGCAGTATTTT.

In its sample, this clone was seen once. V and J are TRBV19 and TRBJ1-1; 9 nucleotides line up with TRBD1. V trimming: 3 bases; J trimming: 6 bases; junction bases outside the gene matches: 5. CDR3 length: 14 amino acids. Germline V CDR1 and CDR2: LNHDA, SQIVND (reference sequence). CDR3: CASSMDRGGAEAFF. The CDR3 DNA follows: TGTGCCAGTAGTATGGACAGGGGTGGGGCTGAAGCTTTCTTT.

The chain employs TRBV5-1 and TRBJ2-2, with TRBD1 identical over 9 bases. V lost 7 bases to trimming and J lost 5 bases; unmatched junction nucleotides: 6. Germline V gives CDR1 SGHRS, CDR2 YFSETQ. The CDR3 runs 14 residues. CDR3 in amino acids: CASRGTGMTGELFF. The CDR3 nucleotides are TGCGCCAGCCGGGGGACAGGGATGACCGGGGAGCTGTTTTTT. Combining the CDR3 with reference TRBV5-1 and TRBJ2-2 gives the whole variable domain KAGVTQTPRYLIKTRGQQVTLSCSPISGHRSVSWYQQTPGQGLQFLFEYFSETQRNKGNFPGRFSGRQFSNSRSEMNVSTLELGDSALYLCASRGTGMTGELFFGEGSRLTVL.

The CDR3 loop reads CASSFPGQIHNEQFF. The CDR3 DNA follows: TGTGCCAGCAGCTTCCCGGGACAGATCCACAATGAGCAGTTCTTC. V is TRBV5-6 and J is TRBJ2-1, with 7 bases that match TRBD1. V lost 2 bases, J lost 5 bases, and 7 bases stayed unmatched. This CDR3 contains 15 residues. Germline assignment: CDR1 SGHDT and CDR2 YYEEEE.

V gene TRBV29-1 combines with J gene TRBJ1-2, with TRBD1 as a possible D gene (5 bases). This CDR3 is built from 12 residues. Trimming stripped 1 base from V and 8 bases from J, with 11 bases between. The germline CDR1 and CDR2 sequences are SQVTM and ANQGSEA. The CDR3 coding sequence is TGCAGCGTTGAAGGGCAGGGTTCGGGCTACACCTTC. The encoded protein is CSVEGQGSGYTF.

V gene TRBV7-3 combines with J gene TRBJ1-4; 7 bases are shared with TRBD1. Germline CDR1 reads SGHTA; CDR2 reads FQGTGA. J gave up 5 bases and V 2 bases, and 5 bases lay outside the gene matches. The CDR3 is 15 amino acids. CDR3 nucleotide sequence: TGTGCCAGCAGCTTACAAACAGGGGTGAATGAAAAACTGTTTTTT. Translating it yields CASSLQTGVNEKLFF.

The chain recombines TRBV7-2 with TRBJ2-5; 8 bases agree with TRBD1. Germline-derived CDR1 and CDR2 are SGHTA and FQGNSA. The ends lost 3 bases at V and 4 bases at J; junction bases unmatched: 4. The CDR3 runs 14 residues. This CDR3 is CASSFGQGSETQYF. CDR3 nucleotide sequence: TGTGCCAGCAGCTTTGGACAGGGTTCAGAGACCCAGTACTTC. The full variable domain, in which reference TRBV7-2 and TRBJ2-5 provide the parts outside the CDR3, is GAGVSQSPSNKVTEKGKDVELRCDPISGHTALYWYRQSLGQGLEFLIYFQGNSAPDKSGLPSDRFSAERTGGSVSTLTIQRTQQEDSAVYLCASSFGQGSETQYFGPGTRLLVL.

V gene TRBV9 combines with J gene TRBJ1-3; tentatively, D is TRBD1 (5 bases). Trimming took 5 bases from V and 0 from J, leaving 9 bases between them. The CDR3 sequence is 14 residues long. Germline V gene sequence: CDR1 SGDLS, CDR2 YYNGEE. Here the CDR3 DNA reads TGTGCCAGCAGTCAGGGCCTCTCTGGAAACACCATATATTTT. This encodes CASSQGLSGNTIYF.

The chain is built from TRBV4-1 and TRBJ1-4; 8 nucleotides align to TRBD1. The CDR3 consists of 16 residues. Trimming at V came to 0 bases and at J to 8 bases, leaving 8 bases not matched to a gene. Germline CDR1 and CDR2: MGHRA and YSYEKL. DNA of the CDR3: TGCGCCAGCAGCCAAGATGGCAGGGGGCTGTCGGAAAAACTGTTTTTT. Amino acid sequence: CASSQDGRGLSEKLFF.

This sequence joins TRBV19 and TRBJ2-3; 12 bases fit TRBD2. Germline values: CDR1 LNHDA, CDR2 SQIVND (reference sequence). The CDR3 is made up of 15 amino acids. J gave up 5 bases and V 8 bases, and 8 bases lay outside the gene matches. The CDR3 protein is CASSLAGGHGDTQYF. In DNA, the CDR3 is TGTGCCAGTTCACTAGCGGGGGGCCATGGAGATACGCAGTATTTT.